The following is a TCR beta chain sequence with its context. The antigen remains unidentified. Trimming cost V 3 bases and J 8 bases, with 10 bases left between them. This CDR3 has 12 amino acids. From germline, CDR1 is MNHEY and CDR2 SMNVEV (reference sequence). The source of the sample is a study of OX40 agonist ivuxolimab in advanced cancers. Assay: immunoSEQ multiplex PCR; the TCRdb copy retains only in-frame clones and omits some. This table holds tens of thousands of clones, approximately 85% found once. Points from the study as a whole: Among patients with partial responses at 0.1-3.0 mg/kg, clonal expansion was among the lowest.

The TCR comes from an adult with an advanced solid tumor such as melanoma, head and neck, liver or kidney cancer. Specimen: CD4+ or CD8+ T cells sorted from blood, collected in a trial of the OX40 agonist ivuxolimab. V is TRBV27 and J is TRBJ1-1; no clear D gene. DNA of the CDR3: TGTGCCAGCAGTTTGCTAAAGGGCGAAGCTTTCTTT. Its translation: CASSLLKGEAFF.